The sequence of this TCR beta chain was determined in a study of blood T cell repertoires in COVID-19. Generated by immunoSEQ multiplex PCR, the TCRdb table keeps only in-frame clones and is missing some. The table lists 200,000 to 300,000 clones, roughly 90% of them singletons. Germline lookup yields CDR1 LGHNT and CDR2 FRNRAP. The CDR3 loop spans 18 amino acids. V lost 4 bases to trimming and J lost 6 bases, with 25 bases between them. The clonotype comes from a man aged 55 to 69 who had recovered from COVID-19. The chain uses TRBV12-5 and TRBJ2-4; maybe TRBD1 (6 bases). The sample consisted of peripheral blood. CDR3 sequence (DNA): TGTGCTAGTGGTTCCATTCGCGGACAGTCGATGGGGTCAAACATTCAGTACTTC. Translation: CASGSIRGQSMGSNIQYF.